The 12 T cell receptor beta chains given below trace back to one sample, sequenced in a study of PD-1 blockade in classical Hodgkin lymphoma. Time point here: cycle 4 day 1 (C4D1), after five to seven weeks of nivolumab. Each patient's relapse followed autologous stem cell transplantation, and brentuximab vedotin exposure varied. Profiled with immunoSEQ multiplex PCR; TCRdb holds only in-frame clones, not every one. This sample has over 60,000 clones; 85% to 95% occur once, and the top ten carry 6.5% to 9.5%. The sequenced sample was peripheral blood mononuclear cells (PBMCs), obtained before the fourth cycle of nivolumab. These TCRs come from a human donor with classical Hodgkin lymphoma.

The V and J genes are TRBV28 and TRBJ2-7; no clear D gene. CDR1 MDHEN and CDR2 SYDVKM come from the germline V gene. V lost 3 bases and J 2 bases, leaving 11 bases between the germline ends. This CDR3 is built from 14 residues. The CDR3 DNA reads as TGTGCCAGCAGTTTTCTCAGAGACCCCTACGAGCAGTACTTC. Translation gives CASSFLRDPYEQYF.

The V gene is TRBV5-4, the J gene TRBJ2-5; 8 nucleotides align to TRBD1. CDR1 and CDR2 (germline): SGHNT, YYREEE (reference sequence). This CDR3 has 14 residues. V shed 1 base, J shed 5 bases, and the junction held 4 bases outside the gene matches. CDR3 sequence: CASSLRTGKETQYF. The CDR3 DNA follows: TGTGCCAGCAGCTTGCGGACAGGGAAGGAGACCCAGTACTTC.

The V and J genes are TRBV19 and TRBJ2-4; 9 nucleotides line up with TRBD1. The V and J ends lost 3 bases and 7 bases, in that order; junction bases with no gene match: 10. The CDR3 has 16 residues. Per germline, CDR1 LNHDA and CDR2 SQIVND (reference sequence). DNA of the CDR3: TGTGCCAGTAGTATCACCCACAGGGGGCGGGCCAACATTCAGTACTTC. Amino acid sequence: CASSITHRGRANIQYF.

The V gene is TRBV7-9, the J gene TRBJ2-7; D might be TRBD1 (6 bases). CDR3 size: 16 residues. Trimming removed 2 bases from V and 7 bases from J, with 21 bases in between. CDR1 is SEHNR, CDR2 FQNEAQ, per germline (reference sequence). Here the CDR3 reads CASSLSARGTWGEQYF. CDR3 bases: TGTGCCAGCAGCTTATCGGCGAGGGGGACCTGGGGAGAGCAGTACTTC.

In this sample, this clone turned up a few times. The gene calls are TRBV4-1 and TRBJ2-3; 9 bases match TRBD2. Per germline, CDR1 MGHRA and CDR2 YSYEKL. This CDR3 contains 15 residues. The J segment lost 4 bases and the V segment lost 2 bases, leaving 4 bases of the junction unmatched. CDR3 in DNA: TGCGCCAGCAGCCAACGAAGGACTAGCGCAGATACGCAGTATTTT. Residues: CASSQRRTSADTQYF.

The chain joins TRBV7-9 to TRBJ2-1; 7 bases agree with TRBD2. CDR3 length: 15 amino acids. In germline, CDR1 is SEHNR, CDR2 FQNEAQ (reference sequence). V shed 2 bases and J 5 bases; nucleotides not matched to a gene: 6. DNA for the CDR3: TGTGCCAGCAGCTTATCTAGCGGAAAACACAATGAGCAGTTCTTC. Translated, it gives CASSLSSGKHNEQFF. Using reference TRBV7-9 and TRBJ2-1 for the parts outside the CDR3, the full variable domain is DTGVSQNPRHKITKRGQNVTFRCDPISEHNRLYWYRQTLGQGPEFLTYFQNEAQLEKSRLLSDRFSAERPKGSFSTLEIQRTEQGDSAMYLCASSLSSGKHNEQFFGPGTRLTVL.

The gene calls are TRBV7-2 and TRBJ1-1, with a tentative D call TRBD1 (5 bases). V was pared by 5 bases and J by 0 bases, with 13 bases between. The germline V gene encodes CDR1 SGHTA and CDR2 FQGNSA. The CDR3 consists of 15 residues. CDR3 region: CASSPRTLMNTEAFF. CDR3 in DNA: TGTGCCAGCAGCCCCCGGACACTTATGAACACTGAAGCTTTCTTT.

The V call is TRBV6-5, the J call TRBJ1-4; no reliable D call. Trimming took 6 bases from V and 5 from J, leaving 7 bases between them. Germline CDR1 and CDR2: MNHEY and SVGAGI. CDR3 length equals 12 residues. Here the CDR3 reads CASRSGNEKLFF. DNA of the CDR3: TGTGCCAGCAGGTCGGGGAATGAAAAACTGTTTTTT.

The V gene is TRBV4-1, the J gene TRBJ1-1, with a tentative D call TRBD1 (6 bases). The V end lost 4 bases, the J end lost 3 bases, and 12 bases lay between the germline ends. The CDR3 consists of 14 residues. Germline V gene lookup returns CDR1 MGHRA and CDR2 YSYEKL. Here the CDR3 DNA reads TGCGCCAGCAGCCCCCGACAGGACTACACTGAAGCTTTCTTT. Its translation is CASSPRQDYTEAFF.

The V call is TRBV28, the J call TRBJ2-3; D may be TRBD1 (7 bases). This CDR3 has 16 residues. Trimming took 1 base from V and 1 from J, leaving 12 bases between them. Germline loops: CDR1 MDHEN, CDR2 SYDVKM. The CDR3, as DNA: TGTGCCAGCAGTTTATTACGCAGGGGGGGCACAGATACGCAGTATTTT. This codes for CASSLLRRGGTDTQYF.

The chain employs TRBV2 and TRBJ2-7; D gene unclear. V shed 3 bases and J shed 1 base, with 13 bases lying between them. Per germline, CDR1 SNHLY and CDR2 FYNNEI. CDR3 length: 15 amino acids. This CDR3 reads CASSERGILSYEQYF. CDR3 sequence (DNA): TGTGCCAGCAGTGAGAGAGGAATCTTATCCTACGAGCAGTACTTC.

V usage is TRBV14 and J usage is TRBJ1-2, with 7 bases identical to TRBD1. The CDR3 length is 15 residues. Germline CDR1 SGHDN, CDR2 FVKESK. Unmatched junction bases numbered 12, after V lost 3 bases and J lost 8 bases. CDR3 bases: TGTGCCAGCAGCCACGTTACTAGACAGGGTTTCGGCTACACCTTC. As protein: CASSHVTRQGFGYTF.